These T cell receptor beta chains were read from a single sample in a study of cytotoxic CD8 clonotypes in ibrutinib-treated CLL. Libraries were prepared by immunoSEQ multiplex PCR; TCRdb keeps only in-frame clonotypes and omits some of them. The sample records 150,000 to 200,000 clones, 70% to 90% being singletons. Sequences were derived from PBMCs, sampled at disease progression, from a patient treated with ibrutinib. Receptor source: a human donor with chronic lymphocytic leukemia. Each CDR3 is given with its conserved first and last residue. The D gene is left open where the match is weak. Expanded clones are given a class, and other clones once, few, many or no size at all.

NA NA TRBJ1-4 TRBV5-1 CASSLVGDPGEKLFF TGCGCCAGCAGCTTGGTCGGGGACCCGGGTGAAAAACTGTTTTTT
NA NA TRBJ1-1 TRBV7-8 CASRMGTPNTEAFF TGTGCCAGCAGGATGGGGACACCTAACACTGAAGCTTTCTTT
NA NA TRBJ1-3 TRBV6-5 CASSYSPQGGNTIYF TGTGCCAGCAGTTACTCCCCGCAGGGTGGAAACACCATATATTTT
NA NA TRBJ2-1 TRBV18 CASSPEVRGPRSYNEQFF TGTGCCAGCTCACCGGAGGTAAGGGGACCGCGCTCCTACAATGAGCAGTTCTTC
NA NA TRBJ2-3 TRBV11-1 CASSDRQQSTDTQYF TGTGCCAGCAGCGACCGTCAGCAGAGCACAGATACGCAGTATTTT
once NA TRBJ2-1 TRBV27 CASSLQRETPNEQFF TGTGCCAGCAGTTTACAACGGGAGACCCCCAATGAGCAGTTCTTC
few TRBD2 TRBJ2-1 TRBV6-5 CASRSPQLAVNEQFF TGTGCCAGCAGAAGCCCACAACTAGCGGTCAATGAGCAGTTCTTC
NA NA TRBJ1-1 TRBV29-1 CSASDPENTEAFF TGCAGCGCCTCAGATCCAGAGAACACTGAAGCTTTCTTT
NA TRBD1 TRBJ2-2 TRBV7-2 CASSYGQGTTGELFF TGTGCCAGCAGCTACGGACAGGGGACCACCGGGGAGCTGTTTTTT
NA NA TRBJ2-3 TRBV7-6 CASSGGSWDTQYF TGTGCCAGCAGCGGGGGAAGTTGGGATACGCAGTATTTT
few TRBD2 TRBJ2-1 TRBV19 CASSPSGSSYNEQFF TGTGCCAGTAGTCCTAGCGGGAGCTCCTACAATGAGCAGTTCTTC
NA NA TRBJ2-1 TRBV12-5 CASGLATRGEQFF TGTGCTAGTGGTTTGGCCACCCGGGGTGAGCAGTTCTTC
NA NA TRBJ1-1 TRBV2 CASMSNGQEAFF TGTGCCAGCATGTCGAACGGGCAGGAAGCTTTCTTT
NA NA TRBJ1-1 TRBV25-1 CASSEGFGYGQNTEAFF TGTGCCAGCAGTGAGGGGTTTGGGTATGGGCAGAACACTGAAGCTTTCTTT
NA NA TRBJ1-2 TRBV10-1 CASSESGADGYTF TGCGCCAGCAGTGAGTCAGGGGCAGACGGCTACACCTTC
few NA TRBJ1-5 TRBV21-1 CASSAGQGMLGQPQHF TGTGCCAGCAGCGCCGGACAGGGGATGTTGGGCCAGCCCCAGCATTTT
NA TRBD2 TRBJ2-5 TRBV7-9 CASSFSGGQETQYF TGTGCCAGCAGTTTCAGCGGGGGGCAAGAGACCCAGTACTTC
NA TRBD1 TRBJ1-1 TRBV7-9 CASSSSWDRGDTEAFF TGTGCCAGCAGCTCTTCCTGGGACAGGGGGGACACTGAAGCTTTCTTT
NA TRBD1 TRBJ1-3 TRBV5-1 CASSHGQGTTRGNTIYF TGCGCCAGCAGCCACGGACAGGGGACGACTCGGGGAAACACCATATATTTT
few TRBD1 TRBJ2-3 TRBV29-1 CSVDLLSGGLLDTQYF TGCAGCGTTGATTTATTGTCAGGGGGCCTGTTAGATACGCAGTATTTT
NA NA TRBJ2-1 TRBV18 CASSPSAMGTGSYNEQFF TGTGCCAGCTCACCATCCGCCATGGGCACCGGCTCCTACAATGAGCAGTTCTTC
NA NA TRBJ2-3 TRBV7-9 CASSLDARADTQYF TGTGCCAGCAGCTTAGATGCTCGCGCAGATACGCAGTATTTT
NA NA TRBJ2-7 TRBV13 CASSAGAGEQYF TGTGCCAGCAGCGCTGGGGCAGGAGAGCAGTACTTC
NA NA TRBJ2-5 TRBV11-3 CASSPLVGTQYF TGTGCCAGCAGCCCACTCGTTGGGACCCAGTACTTC
once TRBD2 TRBJ2-1 TRBV4-2 CASSPVAGARSEQFF TGTGCCAGCAGCCCAGTAGCGGGAGCCCGGTCTGAGCAGTTCTTC
NA TRBD1 TRBJ1-2 TRBV30 CAWSWGQGYGYTF TGTGCCTGGAGTTGGGGACAGGGCTATGGCTACACCTTC
NA NA TRBJ1-5 TRBV11-3 CASSLEYLRRWTSGQPQHF TGTGCCAGCAGCCTTGAGTACCTCAGGCGGTGGACGTCGGGCCAGCCCCAGCATTTT
NA TRBD2 TRBJ2-1 TRBV5-1 CASSLDGGRAYNEQFF TGCGCCAGCAGCTTGGATGGCGGGAGGGCTTACAATGAGCAGTTCTTC
NA NA TRBJ2-3 TRBV5-6 CASSQDPSTDTQYF TGTGCCAGCAGCCAGGACCCTAGCACAGATACGCAGTATTTT
NA NA TRBJ2-7 TRBV11-2 CASSSFREQYF TGTGCCAGCAGCTCGTTTAGGGAGCAGTACTTC